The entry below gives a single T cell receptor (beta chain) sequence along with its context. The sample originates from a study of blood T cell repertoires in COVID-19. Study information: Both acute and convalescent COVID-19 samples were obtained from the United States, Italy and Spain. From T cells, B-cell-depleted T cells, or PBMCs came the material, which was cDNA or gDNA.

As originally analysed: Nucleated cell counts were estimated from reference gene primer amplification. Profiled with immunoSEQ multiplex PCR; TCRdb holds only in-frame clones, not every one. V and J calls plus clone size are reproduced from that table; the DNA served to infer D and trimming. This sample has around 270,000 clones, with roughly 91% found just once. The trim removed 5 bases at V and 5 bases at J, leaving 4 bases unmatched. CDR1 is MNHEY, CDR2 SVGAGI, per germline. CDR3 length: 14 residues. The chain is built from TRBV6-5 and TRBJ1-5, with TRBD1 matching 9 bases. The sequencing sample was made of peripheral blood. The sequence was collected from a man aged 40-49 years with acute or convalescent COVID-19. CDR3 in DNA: TGTGCCAGCAGTCGGACAGGGGTCGATCAGCCCCAGCATTTT. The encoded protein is CASSRTGVDQPQHF.